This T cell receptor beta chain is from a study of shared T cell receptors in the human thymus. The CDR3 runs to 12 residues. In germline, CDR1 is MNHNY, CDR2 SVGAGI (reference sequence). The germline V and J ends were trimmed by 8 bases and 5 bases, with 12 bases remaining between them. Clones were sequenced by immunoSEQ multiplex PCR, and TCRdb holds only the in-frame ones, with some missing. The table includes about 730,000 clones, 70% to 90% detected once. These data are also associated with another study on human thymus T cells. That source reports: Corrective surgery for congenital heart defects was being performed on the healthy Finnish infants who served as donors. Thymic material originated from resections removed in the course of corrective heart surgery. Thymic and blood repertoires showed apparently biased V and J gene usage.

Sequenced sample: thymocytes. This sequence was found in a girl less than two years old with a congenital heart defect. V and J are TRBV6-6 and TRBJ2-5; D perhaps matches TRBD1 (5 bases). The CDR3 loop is CASVGAGETQYF. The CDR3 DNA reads TGTGCCAGCGTAGGGGCCGGGGAGACCCAGTACTTC.